Each of the 16 T cell receptor beta chains below was sequenced from the same sample in a study of technical replicates of blood from a few donors. Method: immunoSEQ multiplex PCR; TCRdb's copy keeps in-frame clones and lacks some. The data show approximately 58,000 clones, about 88% seen once. Sequencing used PBMCs. These receptors all stem from a human donor in good health. Some clones in this sample may be carry-over from other donors' samples.

The J gene is TRBJ1-2, the V gene TRBV7-2; 10 nucleotides line up with TRBD1. The CDR3 extends over 16 amino acids. From germline, CDR1 is SGHTA and CDR2 FQGNSA. V was clipped by 5 bases and J by 8 bases; unmatched bases: 14. This CDR3 is CASSLRGTGAVQGYTF. The DNA of the CDR3 is TGTGCCAGCAGCCTTAGAGGGACAGGGGCAGTTCAGGGCTACACCTTC.

This sequence joins TRBV18 and TRBJ2-7; D is possibly TRBD1 (5 bases). Germline V gene sequence: CDR1 KGHSH, CDR2 LQKENI. Trimming took 3 bases from V and 0 from J, leaving 9 bases between them. The CDR3 totals 14 residues. The CDR3 here is CASSPEDSSYEQYF. The DNA of the CDR3 is TGTGCCAGCTCACCCGAAGACAGCTCCTACGAGCAGTACTTC.

The V call is TRBV18, the J call TRBJ1-2; maybe TRBD1 (6 bases). The V end was cut by 4 bases, the J end by 2 bases, with 8 bases between. The CDR3 extends over 13 amino acids. Germline V gene sequence: CDR1 KGHSH, CDR2 LQKENI. The CDR3 bases are TGTGCCAGCTCACTAGACAGGAACTATGGCTACACCTTC. It encodes CASSLDRNYGYTF.

The chain joins TRBV5-1 to TRBJ2-7, with a possible D match to TRBD2 (5 bases). Trimming took off 9 bases at V and 2 bases at J, with 12 bases between the two ends. The CDR3 is made up of 12 amino acids. Germline V CDR1 and CDR2: SGHRS, YFSETQ. The CDR3 reads CANRDPPYEQYF. The CDR3 DNA sequence: TGCGCCAACCGGGATCCCCCCTACGAGCAGTACTTC.

The CDR3 reads CASRQGFGGYTF. The CDR3 nucleotides read TGTGCCAGCAGACAGGGCTTCGGTGGCTACACCTTC. The chain has TRBV6-1 and TRBJ1-2; D may be TRBD1 (6 bases). The CDR3 runs to 12 residues. Per germline, CDR1 MNHNS and CDR2 SASEGT. Deletions cut 6 bases from V and 7 bases from J, with 12 bases between.

The J gene is TRBJ2-7, the V gene TRBV4-2; 8 positions match TRBD1. Trimming removed 8 bases from V and 3 bases from J; junction bases left unmatched: 6. The CDR3 has 13 residues. In germline, CDR1 is LGHNA, CDR2 YNFKEQ. In DNA form, the CDR3 reads TGTGCCAGCGGATCCGGGACAGGCTACGAGCAGTACTTC. Its protein product is CASGSGTGYEQYF.

The chain employs TRBV2 and TRBJ2-3; 12 bases are a match to TRBD2. Unmatched junction bases numbered 5, after V lost 5 bases and J lost 5 bases. Germline values: CDR1 SNHLY, CDR2 FYNNEI. This CDR3 spans 15 amino acids. This CDR3 is CASSPLAGGGDTQYF. For the CDR3, the DNA is TGTGCCAGCAGTCCCCTAGCGGGGGGGGGAGATACGCAGTATTTT.

The rearrangement links TRBV7-7 to TRBJ2-3, with 14 bases matching TRBD2. V dropped 5 bases and J dropped 4; count of bases not matched to a gene: 5. Germline lookup yields CDR1 SSHAT and CDR2 FNYEAQ (reference sequence). This CDR3 has 16 amino acids. CDR3 nucleotide sequence: TGTGCCAGCAGCGATGGGACTAGCGGGAGACCAGATACGCAGTATTTT. This codes for CASSDGTSGRPDTQYF.

The chain recombines TRBV9 with TRBJ2-5; 8 bases map to TRBD2. The ends lost 0 bases at V and 1 base at J; junction bases unmatched: 2. CDR1 and CDR2 (germline): SGDLS, YYNGEE. This CDR3 contains 15 residues. This CDR3 is CASSVAGLAQETQYF. The CDR3 DNA is TGTGCCAGCAGCGTAGCTGGACTAGCCCAAGAGACCCAGTACTTC.

V and J are TRBV11-2 and TRBJ2-7, with 9 bases matching TRBD2. V lost 2 bases to trimming and J lost 9 bases; unmatched junction nucleotides: 5. The CDR3 length is 13 residues. Germline-derived CDR1 and CDR2 are SGHAT and FQNNGV. In DNA, the CDR3 is TGTGCCAGCAGCTTAAGGCTAGCGGGGACGCAGTACTTC. It specifies CASSLRLAGTQYF.

A single count supports this clone. This chain uses TRBV6-6 with TRBJ2-7, with D perhaps TRBD2 (5 bases). The CDR3 loop spans 14 amino acids. The V end was cut by 6 bases, the J end by 5 bases, with 17 bases between. CDR1 and CDR2 (germline): MNHNY, SVGAGI (reference sequence). The CDR3 protein is CASSPLRGGNEQYF. CDR3 nucleotides: TGTGCCAGCAGCCCCCTCCGAGGAGGAAACGAGCAGTACTTC.

The chain couples TRBV5-1 to TRBJ2-7; D might be TRBD1 (5 bases). CDR1 is SGHRS and CDR2 is YFSETQ in the germline V gene. V was shortened by 4 bases and J by 0 bases, with 14 bases between the two germline ends. CDR3 length: 15 amino acids. The DNA of the CDR3 is TGCGCCAGCAGCGAAGGACAATACCCCTCCTACGAGCAGTACTTC. Residues: CASSEGQYPSYEQYF.

The chain carries TRBV4-1 and TRBJ2-1, with a tentative D call TRBD2 (6 bases). The CDR3 spans 15 residues. Per germline, CDR1 MGHRA and CDR2 YSYEKL. V was shortened by 3 bases and J by 7 bases, with 16 bases between the two germline ends. CDR3 protein: CASSHPGLGGNEQFF. The CDR3 DNA is TGCGCCAGCAGCCATCCCGGACTGGGGGGAAATGAGCAGTTCTTC.

The gene calls are TRBV5-4 and TRBJ2-1; 12 bases are a match to TRBD2. This CDR3 has 15 amino acids. With V trimmed by 3 bases and J by 9 bases, 7 bases remained unmatched. CDR1 is SGHNT, CDR2 YYREEE, per germline (reference sequence). CDR3 sequence reads: CASSSGTSGYIEQFF. CDR3 nucleotides: TGTGCCAGCAGCTCCGGGACTAGCGGGTATATTGAGCAGTTCTTC.

The V and J genes are TRBV5-8 and TRBJ1-5, with no clear D. The V end lost 2 bases, the J end lost 3 bases, and 9 bases lay between the germline ends. This CDR3 is built from 14 residues. Per the germline V gene, CDR1 is SGHTS and CDR2 is YDEGEE. The CDR3 sequence is CASSLYSPNQPQHF. DNA for the CDR3: TGTGCCAGCAGCTTATACAGCCCCAATCAGCCCCAGCATTTT.

The sample holds one count of this clone. The rearrangement joins TRBV6-5 to TRBJ2-7, with 8 bases aligning to TRBD2. Germline assignment: CDR1 MNHEY and CDR2 SVGAGI. The CDR3 sequence is 14 residues long. With V trimmed by 6 bases and J by 3 bases, 7 bases remained unmatched. The chain's CDR3 is CASSPPGLGYEQYF. CDR3 in DNA: TGTGCCAGCAGCCCCCCGGGACTAGGCTACGAGCAGTACTTC.